These 22 T cell receptor beta chains were sequenced from one sample in a study of CD8 T cells in ankylosing spondylitis. TCRdb analysed the 5' RACE reads with MiXCR anew, one entry per CDR3 protein. The profile shows 100,000 to 150,000 distinct CDR3 sequences, around 9% of them singletons. The material sequenced was blood, either unsorted or a sorted T cell fraction (not recorded which). The source is a male donor with ankylosing spondylitis or in good health (not recorded which).

The table lists this clonotype with a few counts. V is TRBV12-3 or TRBV12-4 and J is TRBJ2-1; no clear D. V gave up 6 bases and J gave up 10 bases, with 16 bases separating them. The CDR3 is 13 amino acids. CDR3 sequence: CASSTLLGSEQFF. The CDR3 coding sequence is TGTGCCAGCAGCACCCTTTTGGGTTCGGAGCAGTTCTTC.

This clonotype occurred many times. The chain links TRBV28 to TRBJ1-5; the D gene is possibly TRBD1 (6 bases). The CDR3 is 17 amino acids. Trimming left V 2 bases short and J 1 base short, with 15 bases between. Per the germline V gene, CDR1 is MDHEN and CDR2 is SYDVKM. The CDR3 region has the DNA TGTGCCAGCAGTTTAAGCCTCACAGGGTCCAGCAATCAGCCCCAGCATTTT. Residues: CASSLSLTGSSNQPQHF.

The chain has TRBV12-3 or TRBV12-4 and TRBJ1-6; no firm D call. The CDR3 loop spans 13 amino acids. V was pared by 5 bases and J by 6 bases, with 8 bases between. CDR3 protein: CASSGNFNSPLHF. CDR3 coding DNA: TGTGCCAGCAGTGGCAACTTTAATTCACCCCTCCACTTT.

In this sample, this clonotype turned up many times. The chain links TRBV5-1 to TRBJ1-2; 8 bases align to TRBD1. The CDR3 spans 13 residues. V lost 0 bases and J lost 5; bases outside the gene matches: 0. The germline V gene encodes CDR1 SGHRS and CDR2 YFSETQ. The CDR3 loop reads CASSLGTGYGYTF. The CDR3 nucleotides read TGCGCCAGCAGCTTGGGGACAGGGTATGGCTACACCTTC.

This clonotype has ten or more counts. The CDR3 is CASSVGEYNEQFF. The CDR3 bases are TGTGCCAGCAGCGTAGGGGAGTACAATGAGCAGTTCTTC. The chain joins TRBV9 to TRBJ2-1; a weak D match, TRBD2 (5 bases). Trimming shortened V by 0 bases and J by 4 bases, and 5 bases separated the two germline ends. Germline CDR1 is SGDLS and CDR2 is YYNGEE. This CDR3 has 13 residues.

This clonotype was observed many times. The rearrangement links TRBV28 to TRBJ2-1; D is uncertain. V lost 10 bases and J 0 bases, leaving 13 bases between the germline ends. The CDR3 length is 14 residues. Germline CDR1 reads MDHEN; CDR2 reads SYDVKM. Written as DNA, the CDR3 is TGTGCCATCAAGACGGCACACTCCTACAATGAGCAGTTCTTC. Translated: CAIKTAHSYNEQFF.

This clonotype was seen many times. The gene calls are TRBV5-1 and TRBJ2-7; D is ambiguous. The germline gives CDR1 SGHRS, CDR2 YFSETQ. Trimming took 4 bases from V and 0 from J, leaving 2 bases between them. The CDR3 length is 11 residues. CDR3 protein: CASSDSYEQYF. DNA for the CDR3: TGCGCCAGCAGCGACTCCTACGAGCAGTACTTC.

There are many counts of this clonotype. The chain couples TRBV18 to TRBJ2-3; 12 bases fit TRBD2. V was clipped by 2 bases and J by 5 bases; unmatched bases: 5. The CDR3 runs 16 residues. Looked up from germline, CDR1 is KGHSH and CDR2 is LQKENI. CDR3 region: CASSPATSGRVDTQYF. The CDR3 DNA follows: TGTGCCAGCTCACCAGCGACTAGCGGGAGAGTAGATACGCAGTATTTT.

In this sample, this clonotype turned up many times. This chain links TRBV10-3 with TRBJ2-4, with 9 bases fitting TRBD2. The CDR3 is 16 residues long. CDR1 and CDR2 (germline): ENHRY, SYGVKD. J gave up 0 bases and V 8 bases, and 8 bases lay outside the gene matches. CDR3 region: CAISTLAGIAKNIQYF. In nucleotides, the CDR3 is TGTGCCATCTCAACTCTAGCGGGGATAGCCAAAAACATTCAGTACTTC.

The sample holds many counts of this clonotype. V and J are TRBV20-1 and TRBJ2-3, with 8 nucleotides matching TRBD1. The V gene end was trimmed by 5 bases and the J gene end by 4 bases; junction bases not matched to a gene: 11. This CDR3 has 15 residues. Germline V gene data show CDR1 as DFQATT and CDR2 as SNEGSKA (reference sequence). Written as DNA, the CDR3 is TGCAGTGCTCCGCGGTTGACAGGGGCCCCAGATACGCAGTATTTT. The encoded protein is CSAPRLTGAPDTQYF.

This clonotype was observed at least ten times. V and J are TRBV6-2 or TRBV6-3 and TRBJ2-3; TRBD2 aligns across 10 bases. Trimming removed 2 bases from V and 2 bases from J; junction bases left unmatched: 7. The CDR3 contains 17 residues. The germline CDR1 and CDR2 sequences are MNHEY and SVGEGT. As DNA, the CDR3 is TGTGCCAGCAGTTACCAGACTAGCGGGTATTACACAGATACGCAGTATTTT. This sequence encodes CASSYQTSGYYTDTQYF.

The table lists this clonotype with many counts. The chain employs TRBV5-6 and TRBJ2-1, with a weak D call TRBD1 (6 bases). Germline V gives CDR1 SGHDT, CDR2 YYEEEE. V lost 4 bases, J lost 5 bases, and 7 bases lay in between. The CDR3 runs to 12 residues. The CDR3 DNA is TGTGCCAGCAGCGGACAGAACAATGAGCAGTTCTTC. Translation gives CASSGQNNEQFF.

V is TRBV7-2 and J is TRBJ2-1, with TRBD2 matching 9 bases. There are 16 residues in the CDR3. Trimming took 4 bases from V and 5 from J; bases not matched to a gene: 9. CDR1 and CDR2 from the germline V gene are SGHTA and FQGNSA. The CDR3 sequence is CASSSFWREGDNEQFF. CDR3 in DNA: TGTGCCAGCAGCTCCTTTTGGCGGGAGGGAGACAATGAGCAGTTCTTC.

In its sample, this clonotype was seen many times. The chain links TRBV27 to TRBJ1-2; 8 bases fit TRBD1. Unmatched junction bases numbered 7, after V lost 5 bases and J lost 8 bases. CDR1 and CDR2 from the germline V gene are MNHEY and SMNVEV (reference sequence). The CDR3 extends over 13 amino acids. The CDR3 is CASSLTGDRGYTF. In nucleotides, the CDR3 is TGTGCCAGCAGTCTGACAGGGGATAGGGGCTACACCTTC.

The chain links TRBV7-2 to TRBJ2-2, with 8 bases identical to TRBD1. Germline-derived CDR1 and CDR2 are SGHTA and FQGNSA. There are 15 residues in the CDR3. V lost 2 bases and J lost 5; bases outside the gene matches: 4. The CDR3 nucleotides are TGTGCCAGCAGCTTAAACAGGGGGAAAACCGGGGAGCTGTTTTTT. This gives the protein CASSLNRGKTGELFF. Based on the CDR3 plus reference TRBV7-2 and TRBJ2-2, the full variable domain is GAGVSQSPSNKVTEKGKDVELRCDPISGHTALYWYRQSLGQGLEFLIYFQGNSAPDKSGLPSDRFSAERTGGSVSTLTIQRTQQEDSAVYLCASSLNRGKTGELFFGEGSRLTVL.

This clonotype has more than one count but fewer than ten. CDR3 region: CASSLRQGGIETQYF. The CDR3 nucleotides are TGTGCCAGCAGCTTAAGGCAGGGAGGGATTGAGACCCAGTACTTC. The chain recombines TRBV7-2 with TRBJ2-5, with 7 bases fitting TRBD2. From germline, CDR1 is SGHTA and CDR2 FQGNSA. The trim removed 2 bases at V and 5 bases at J, leaving 8 bases unmatched. The CDR3 covers 15 residues. The full variable domain, completed using reference TRBV7-2 and TRBJ2-5, is GAGVSQSPSNKVTEKGKDVELRCDPISGHTALYWYRQSLGQGLEFLIYFQGNSAPDKSGLPSDRFSAERTGGSVSTLTIQRTQQEDSAVYLCASSLRQGGIETQYFGPGTRLLVL.

The sample holds many counts of this clonotype. The V and J genes are TRBV9 and TRBJ2-5; no definite D call. The CDR3 totals 14 residues. Germline assignment: CDR1 SGDLS and CDR2 YYNGEE. The V gene lost 0 bases and the J gene lost 0 bases, with 6 bases spanning the gap. CDR3 sequence: CASSVVADQETQYF. CDR3 coding DNA: TGTGCCAGCAGCGTAGTGGCAGACCAAGAGACCCAGTACTTC.

This clonotype was seen ten or more times. This rearrangement joins TRBV4-3 to TRBJ2-7, with 11 bases aligning to TRBD2. The CDR3 contains 15 residues. After removal of 3 bases from V and 5 bases from J, the junction contained 6 bases not matched to a gene. Germline lookup yields CDR1 LGHNA and CDR2 YSLEER. CDR3 protein: CASSHQLAGEDEQYF. The DNA for the CDR3 is TGCGCCAGCAGCCACCAACTAGCGGGAGAGGACGAGCAGTACTTC.

This clonotype was detected a few times. This chain uses TRBV12-3 or TRBV12-4 with TRBJ2-5; the D gene is possibly TRBD2 (6 bases). Trimming left V 5 bases short and J 5 bases short, with 21 bases between. The CDR3 has 16 amino acids. For the CDR3, the DNA is TGTGCCAGCAGTCCCCAACCTCGTGGGAGCGGGGAGACCCAGTACTTC. Residues: CASSPQPRGSGETQYF.

The V call is TRBV5-1, the J call TRBJ2-2, with a tentative D call TRBD2 (5 bases). Between the trimmed V and J ends, which lost 4 bases and 1 base, there was a span of 14 bases. From germline, CDR1 is SGHRS and CDR2 YFSETQ. The CDR3 totals 16 residues. CDR3 in amino acids: CASSIREGGNTGELFF. CDR3 bases: TGCGCCAGCAGCATAAGGGAAGGAGGGAACACCGGGGAGCTGTTTTTT.

Ten or more counts support this clonotype. The chain uses TRBV7-6 and TRBJ1-4, with TRBD1 matching 8 bases. This CDR3 spans 16 amino acids. CDR1 and CDR2 (germline): SGHVS, FNYEAQ. The trim removed 6 bases at V and 3 bases at J, leaving 9 bases unmatched. The CDR3, as DNA: TGTGCCAGCAGATCAGATACAGGGGGAGCTAATGAAAAACTGTTTTTT. The encoded protein is CASRSDTGGANEKLFF.

A few counts support this clonotype. The rearrangement uses TRBV7-9 and TRBJ2-1; TRBD2 aligns across 14 bases. Germline values: CDR1 SEHNR, CDR2 FQNEAQ (reference sequence). V shed 5 bases and J 9 bases; nucleotides not matched to a gene: 3. The CDR3 length is 14 residues. In nucleotides, the CDR3 is TGTGCCAGCAGCCCGACTAGCGGGAGGGCTGAGCAGTTCTTC. Protein sequence: CASSPTSGRAEQFF.